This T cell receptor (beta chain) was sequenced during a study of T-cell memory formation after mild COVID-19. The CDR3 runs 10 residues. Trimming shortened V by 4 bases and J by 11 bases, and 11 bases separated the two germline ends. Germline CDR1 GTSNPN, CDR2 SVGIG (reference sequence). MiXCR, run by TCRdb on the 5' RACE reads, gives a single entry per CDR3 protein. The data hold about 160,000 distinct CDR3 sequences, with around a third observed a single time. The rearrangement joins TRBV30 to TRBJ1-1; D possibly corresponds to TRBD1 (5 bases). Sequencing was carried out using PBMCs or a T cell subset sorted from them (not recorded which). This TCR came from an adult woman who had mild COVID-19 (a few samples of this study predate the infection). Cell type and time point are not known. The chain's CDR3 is CAWIRGRAFF. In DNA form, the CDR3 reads TGTGCCTGGATTAGGGGAAGGGCTTTCTTT.